Shown below are 22 T cell receptor beta chains from a single sample sequenced in a study of cytomegalovirus exposure and HLA in healthy donors. Vbeta (60) and Jbeta (13) primers were used in the PCR. The table came from immunoSEQ multiplex PCR; TCRdb's copy has only in-frame clones and leaves some out. There are 200,000 to 250,000 clones in the sample; around 80% occur only once, and less than 9% lies in the top ten. Sequenced: PBMCs. The receptors shown here come from a woman aged 55-70 years in good health and CMV-seropositive.

The chain recombines TRBV4-2 with TRBJ2-2; 7 bases are shared with TRBD2. V lost 5 bases, J lost 5 bases, and 11 bases stayed unmatched. This CDR3 has 16 residues. Germline V gene lookup returns CDR1 LGHNA and CDR2 YNFKEQ. The CDR3 region has the DNA TGTGCCAGCAGCGGACCAGGCCACGGGAGGACCGGGGAGCTGTTTTTT. It specifies CASSGPGHGRTGELFF.

The rearrangement uses TRBV4-2 and TRBJ2-7, with TRBD2 identical over 10 bases. CDR1 and CDR2 (germline): LGHNA, YNFKEQ. This CDR3 contains 15 residues. Trimming took 6 bases from V and 2 from J; bases not matched to a gene: 7. The CDR3 loop reads CASSFGTSETYEQYF. In DNA, the CDR3 is TGTGCCAGCAGTTTCGGGACTAGCGAGACCTACGAGCAGTACTTC.

There are a few counts of this clone. The chain links TRBV6-5 to TRBJ1-1; tentative D call: TRBD1 (6 bases). V lost 3 bases and J 5 bases, leaving 16 bases between the germline ends. The CDR3 length is 15 residues. Germline CDR1 and CDR2: MNHEY and SVGAGI. The CDR3 DNA sequence: TGTGCCAGCAGTTATTTTGGGGGCGCGGAGACTGAAGCTTTCTTT. Protein: CASSYFGGAETEAFF.

This clone has only a few counts. The junction shows a germline mismatch at one end, possibly a read error. The CDR3 region has the DNA TGTTCCAGCAGCTTAGGTGTTTCAGCCGGAGATGGCTACACCTTC. Translating it yields CSSSLGVSAGDGYTF. The rearrangement uses TRBV7-9 and TRBJ1-2; the D is unclear. Germline loops: CDR1 SEHNR, CDR2 FQNEAQ (reference sequence). The CDR3 totals 15 residues.

The chain recombines TRBV29-1 with TRBJ2-3; 15 bases are shared with TRBD2. The CDR3 is made up of 16 amino acids. Germline CDR1 SQVTM, CDR2 ANQGSEA. The V segment lost 0 bases and the J segment 6 bases; nucleotides outside the gene matches: 4. The CDR3 loop is CSVEDRTSGRADTQYF. The CDR3 nucleotides are TGCAGCGTTGAAGACCGGACTAGCGGGAGGGCGGATACGCAGTATTTT.

The chain is built from TRBV27 and TRBJ2-3; tentatively, D is TRBD1 (6 bases). Trimming cost V 4 bases and J 9 bases, with 8 bases left between them. This CDR3 is 11 amino acids long. From germline, CDR1 is MNHEY and CDR2 SMNVEV (reference sequence). The CDR3 DNA follows: TGTGCCAGCAGTTCTCAGGGGACGCAGTATTTT. Translation: CASSSQGTQYF.

This clone has only a few counts. Its ends do not fully match the called genes, so a read error is possible. V is TRBV7-9 and J is TRBJ1-1, with D maybe TRBD1 (5 bases). Germline values: CDR1 SEHNR, CDR2 FQNEAQ (reference sequence). The CDR3 contains 13 residues. The CDR3 coding sequence is TGTTCCAGCAGCCCGCAGGGTCAAGTAGAAGCTTTCTTT. Residues: CSSSPQGQVEAFF.

The CDR3 region is CASSFNRGAEESPLHF. DNA for the CDR3: TGTGCCAGCAGCTTCAACAGGGGGGCAGAAGAGTCACCCCTCCACTTT. The chain recombines TRBV5-4 with TRBJ1-6, with 8 nucleotides matching TRBD1. This CDR3 region has 16 residues. Looked up from germline, CDR1 is SGHNT and CDR2 is YYREEE (reference sequence). V was clipped by 2 bases and J by 10 bases; unmatched bases: 11. Full variable domain (rest looked up from reference TRBV5-4 and TRBJ1-6): ETGVTQSPTHLIKTRGQQVTLRCSSQSGHNTVSWYQQALGQGPQFIFQYYREEENGRGNFPPRFSGLQFPNYSSELNVNALELDDSALYLCASSFNRGAEESPLHFGNGTRLTVT.

The rearrangement joins TRBV28 to TRBJ1-2; D perhaps matches TRBD1 (5 bases). CDR1 and CDR2 from the germline V gene are MDHEN and SYDVKM. The CDR3 extends over 19 amino acids. V was trimmed by 2 bases and J by 0 bases, leaving 22 bases between them. The CDR3 region is CASSLPSGLSERANYGYTF. CDR3 nucleotides: TGTGCCAGCAGTTTACCCTCGGGACTTTCCGAACGAGCTAACTATGGCTACACCTTC.

The chain joins TRBV4-2 to TRBJ2-6, with TRBD1 identical over 10 bases. The germline CDR1 and CDR2 sequences are LGHNA and YNFKEQ. The CDR3 covers 18 residues. The V segment lost 4 bases and the J segment 0 bases; nucleotides outside the gene matches: 6. The CDR3 coding sequence is TGTGCCAGCAGCCCGCGGGGACAGGGGAGCTCTGGGGCCAACGTCCTGACTTTC. Encoded protein: CASSPRGQGSSGANVLTF.

This clone was seen only once. This chain uses TRBV19 with TRBJ1-2; 7 bases fit TRBD1. The trim removed 6 bases at V and 7 bases at J, leaving 8 bases unmatched. CDR3 length equals 13 residues. From germline, CDR1 is LNHDA and CDR2 SQIVND (reference sequence). CDR3 loop: CASRTGTDFGYTF. For the CDR3, the DNA is TGTGCCAGTAGGACCGGGACAGATTTTGGCTACACCTTC.

The rearrangement joins TRBV5-1 to TRBJ1-1, with D perhaps TRBD1 (6 bases). CDR1 is SGHRS and CDR2 is YFSETQ in the germline V gene. The CDR3 runs to 12 residues. V dropped 0 bases and J dropped 13 bases, with 13 bases sitting between them. The CDR3 DNA reads as TGCGCCAGCAGCTTGGACAGGGCGAAGGTTTTCTTT. The encoded protein is CASSLDRAKVFF. The whole variable domain, filled in from reference TRBV5-1 and TRBJ1-1, reads KAGVTQTPRYLIKTRGQQVTLSCSPISGHRSVSWYQQTPGQGLQFLFEYFSETQRNKGNFPGRFSGRQFSNSRSEMNVSTLELGDSALYLCASSLDRAKVFFGQGTRLTVV.

J is TRBJ2-2 and V is TRBV19; 9 bases map to TRBD2. V trimming: 4 bases; J trimming: 0 bases; junction bases outside the gene matches: 3. The length of the CDR3 is 16 residues. Germline values: CDR1 LNHDA, CDR2 SQIVND (reference sequence). This CDR3 reads CASSRPSGANTGELFF. The CDR3 DNA reads TGTGCCAGTAGTAGACCTAGCGGGGCGAACACCGGGGAGCTGTTTTTT.

The CDR3 reads CASTVQGNYGYTF. The CDR3 DNA reads as TGTGCCAGCACTGTCCAGGGTAACTATGGCTACACCTTC. The chain has TRBV2 and TRBJ1-2, with D tentatively TRBD1 (5 bases). CDR3 length: 13 amino acids. Trimming took off 7 bases at V and 1 base at J, with 10 bases between the two ends. From germline, CDR1 is SNHLY and CDR2 FYNNEI.

The chain uses TRBV2 and TRBJ2-1; TRBD2 is a possible D gene (6 bases). Germline lookup yields CDR1 SNHLY and CDR2 FYNNEI. The CDR3 is 15 amino acids. Trimming took 3 bases from V and 7 from J, leaving 16 bases between them. Written as DNA, the CDR3 is TGTGCCAGCAGTGATCTACGGGAGTTTCGGAATGAGCAGTTCTTC. This sequence encodes CASSDLREFRNEQFF.

The chain has TRBV27 and TRBJ2-7, with D possibly matching TRBD1 (6 bases). Trimming shortened V by 4 bases and J by 3 bases, and 19 bases separated the two germline ends. Germline V lookup: CDR1 MNHEY, CDR2 SMNVEV (reference sequence). The CDR3 is 16 amino acids. CDR3 residues: CASSSRIARGSYEQYF. CDR3 nucleotide sequence: TGTGCCAGCAGTTCCCGAATTGCCAGGGGAAGCTACGAGCAGTACTTC.

V gene TRBV6-6 combines with J gene TRBJ2-5, with TRBD2 matching over 8 bases. The CDR3 covers 14 residues. Germline V gene sequence: CDR1 MNHNY, CDR2 SVGAGI (reference sequence). V was pared by 7 bases and J by 6 bases, with 10 bases of the junction left unmatched. The CDR3 coding sequence is TGTGCCAGCACCGCAAGGGGGACTAGACAGACCCAGTACTTC. It codes for CASTARGTRQTQYF.

The genes are TRBV5-4 and TRBJ1-2, with 8 bases fitting TRBD1. Per germline, CDR1 SGHNT and CDR2 YYREEE (reference sequence). The CDR3 is 14 residues long. The junction had 8 bases not matched to a gene; V was cut back by 4 bases and J by 6 bases. In DNA, the CDR3 is TGTGCCAGCAGCCTAAAGGACAGGGAACATGGCTACACCTTC. Its translation is CASSLKDREHGYTF.

The chain has TRBV6-1 and TRBJ2-5, with D hard to call. V dropped 8 bases and J dropped 2 bases, with 15 bases sitting between them. Germline values: CDR1 MNHNS, CDR2 SASEGT. This CDR3 is 14 amino acids long. Here the CDR3 reads CASALTPKQETQYF. The CDR3 DNA follows: TGTGCCAGCGCTTTGACACCTAAACAAGAGACCCAGTACTTC.

This clone was detected only a few times. The chain combines TRBV6-5 with TRBJ2-7; 7 bases match TRBD1. Trimming at V came to 4 bases and at J to 1 base, leaving 4 bases not matched to a gene. There are 14 residues in the CDR3. CDR1 and CDR2 (germline): MNHEY, SVGAGI. CDR3 loop: CASSSTGVSYEQYF. CDR3 coding DNA: TGTGCCAGCAGTTCTACAGGGGTTTCCTACGAGCAGTACTTC.

With regard to this clone: At the DNA level, this CDR3 is encoded by other sequences in the same sample as well. The chain has TRBV30 and TRBJ2-7; perhaps TRBD2 as D (6 bases). Germline CDR1 is GTSNPN and CDR2 is SVGIG (reference sequence). Trimming removed 5 bases from V and 4 bases from J, with 12 bases in between. This CDR3 spans 12 amino acids. CDR3 amino acids: CAWGTGGYEQYF. DNA for the CDR3: TGTGCCTGGGGTACCGGGGGATACGAGCAGTACTTC.

V is TRBV7-6 and J is TRBJ2-7; no reliable D call. V lost 4 bases and J lost 5, with 6 bases in between. Germline CDR1 SGHVS, CDR2 FNYEAQ. This CDR3 is 11 amino acids long. CDR3 amino acids: CASSSSHEQYF. The CDR3 region has the DNA TGTGCCAGCAGCTCCTCTCACGAGCAGTACTTC.